The 28 T cell receptor beta chains below were found in one sample sequenced in a study of human T cells and chemical hapten exposure. TCRdb analysed the RACE reads with MiXCR anew, one entry per CDR3 protein. The repertoire holds about 96,000 distinct CDR3 sequences, with over 7.5% as singletons. Time point described: patch test 2, 6 weeks after DPC sensitization. The treatment denotes: therapeutic diphenylcyclopropenone sensitization with weekly scalp DPC. Source: whole blood, taken in connection with sensitization to the hapten diphenylcyclopropenone (DPC). The origin of the receptors is a woman aged 40 to 50 with alopecia areata. Some clones in this sample may be carry-over from other donors' samples.

This chain uses TRBV27 with TRBJ2-3; D unresolved. V lost 5 bases to trimming and J lost 2 bases, with 5 bases between them. CDR1 and CDR2 from the germline V gene are MNHEY and SMNVEV (reference sequence). The CDR3 runs to 12 residues. The CDR3 loop reads CASSAHTDTQYF. CDR3 sequence (DNA): TGTGCCAGCAGTGCCCACACAGATACGCAGTATTTT.

This clonotype was found a few times. V usage is TRBV7-6 and J usage is TRBJ2-3; 7 nucleotides align to TRBD2. The CDR3 is 16 amino acids. Trimming at V came to 1 base and at J to 5 bases, leaving 9 bases not matched to a gene. Germline V lookup: CDR1 SGHVS, CDR2 FNYEAQ. The CDR3 nucleotides are TGTGCCAGCAGCTTAGGGGCGGGAGAGGTTAAAGATACGCAGTATTTT. The encoded protein is CASSLGAGEVKDTQYF.

This clonotype was detected many times. The CDR3 bases are TGTGCCAGTAGTATTTCGCAGGGTAGGAGCAATCAGCCCCAGCATTTT. Translation gives CASSISQGRSNQPQHF. The chain links TRBV19 to TRBJ1-5; D possibly corresponds to TRBD1 (5 bases). The CDR3 covers 16 residues. V was pared by 3 bases and J by 1 base, with 13 bases between. From germline, CDR1 is LNHDA and CDR2 SQIVND (reference sequence).

This clonotype occurred many times. The chain combines TRBV25-1 with TRBJ1-2, with D possibly matching TRBD1 (6 bases). This CDR3 spans 13 amino acids. The germline CDR1 and CDR2 sequences are MGHDK and SYGVNS. The ends were cut back, 6 bases at V and 6 bases at J, with 14 bases in the middle. The CDR3 nucleotides read TGTGCCAGCAGCCTAAACAGGGATCATGGCTACACCTTC. Translating it yields CASSLNRDHGYTF.

This chain links TRBV5-1 with TRBJ2-5; possibly TRBD1 for D (6 bases). CDR1 is SGHRS and CDR2 is YFSETQ in the germline V gene. Trimming pared 4 bases from V and 4 bases from J, leaving 17 bases between. CDR3 length equals 15 residues. CDR3 sequence (DNA): TGCGCCAGCAGCCGTTACAGGGTTTGGAGAGAGACCCAGTACTTC. This translates into CASSRYRVWRETQYF.

This clonotype appeared many times. The J gene is TRBJ2-5, the V gene TRBV7-6, with 10 positions matching TRBD2. The CDR3 is 16 amino acids. The J segment lost 5 bases and the V segment lost 5 bases, leaving 11 bases of the junction unmatched. Germline V lookup: CDR1 SGHVS, CDR2 FNYEAQ. The CDR3 sequence is CASSPSLLAGVETQYF. The CDR3 DNA is TGTGCCAGCAGCCCTAGTCTTCTAGCGGGAGTTGAGACCCAGTACTTC.

This clonotype was counted between two and nine times. The chain recombines TRBV5-1 with TRBJ1-1; tentative D call: TRBD1 (6 bases). Germline CDR1 is SGHRS and CDR2 is YFSETQ. The CDR3 has 14 residues. Trimming removed 7 bases at V and 4 bases at J, with 17 bases between. In DNA, the CDR3 is TGCGCCAGCCCCTTGGGATGGGGGGCCACTGAAGCTTTCTTT. Translated, it gives CASPLGWGATEAFF.

This clonotype was seen at least ten times. The genes are TRBV11-3 and TRBJ2-3; 7 bases line up with TRBD2. Per germline, CDR1 SGHNT and CDR2 YENEEA. The CDR3 covers 16 residues. V was clipped by 2 bases and J by 4 bases; unmatched bases: 9. The chain's CDR3 is CASSLYRGLPSDTQYF. Here the CDR3 DNA reads TGTGCCAGCAGCTTATATAGGGGACTACCCTCAGATACGCAGTATTTT.

This clonotype was recorded at least ten times. The V call is TRBV28, the J call TRBJ2-3; D is possibly TRBD1 or TRBD2 (5 bases each). Germline CDR1 MDHEN, CDR2 SYDVKM. CDR3 length: 16 residues. Deletions cut 7 bases from V and 4 bases from J, with 21 bases between. The CDR3 bases are TGTGCCAGCACTCTCGGCGAGGGGACGTGGGCAGATACGCAGTATTTT. As protein: CASTLGEGTWADTQYF.

This clonotype was detected once. The chain joins TRBV12-3 or TRBV12-4 to TRBJ1-5; TRBD1 aligns across 7 bases. V was pared by 5 bases and J by 7 bases, with 8 bases of the junction left unmatched. The CDR3 contains 14 residues. The CDR3 nucleotides are TGTGCCAGCAGTCGACAGGGTGATAGACAGCCCCAGCATTTT. Protein: CASSRQGDRQPQHF.

J is TRBJ2-3 and V is TRBV5-4; D not resolved. This CDR3 comprises 16 residues. CDR1 SGHNT and CDR2 YYREEE come from the germline V gene (reference sequence). With 4 bases removed from V and 1 base from J, the gap between germline ends came to 16 bases. CDR3 bases: TGTGCCAGCAGCCCCTTAAACCAGCGACGCACAGATACGCAGTATTTT. Amino acid sequence: CASSPLNQRRTDTQYF.

Only a few counts were recorded for this clonotype. The rearrangement joins TRBV5-5 to TRBJ1-5; D unresolved. This CDR3 region has 14 residues. The ends were cut back, 2 bases at V and 0 bases at J, with 6 bases in the middle. Germline CDR1 and CDR2: SGHKS and YYEKEE (reference sequence). The CDR3 DNA reads TGTGCCAGCAGCTTAGACTATAGCAATCAGCCCCAGCATTTT. It yields the protein CASSLDYSNQPQHF. Looking up the rest from reference TRBV5-5 and TRBJ1-5 gives the full variable domain: DAGVTQSPTHLIKTRGQQVTLRCSPISGHKSVSWYQQVLGQGPQFIFQYYEKEERGRGNFPDRFSARQFPNYSSELNVNALLLGDSALYLCASSLDYSNQPQHFGDGTRLSIL.

This rearrangement joins TRBV29-1 to TRBJ2-5; D gene unclear. The CDR3 has 11 residues. Trimming removed 7 bases from V and 5 bases from J, with 11 bases in between. Germline assignment: CDR1 SQVTM and CDR2 ANQGSEA. The CDR3 region has the DNA TGCAGCGCCCGAAGTTCGGAGACCCAGTACTTC. It codes for CSARSSETQYF.

V usage is TRBV28 and J usage is TRBJ1-1, with D hard to call. The V gene lost 5 bases and the J gene lost 1 base, with 8 bases spanning the gap. Germline CDR1 is MDHEN and CDR2 is SYDVKM. The CDR3 runs to 13 residues. The CDR3 DNA follows: TGTGCCAGCAGTCCGCCGAGGAACACTGAAGCTTTCTTT. This translates into CASSPPRNTEAFF. Complete variable domain (other parts from reference TRBV28 and TRBJ1-1): DVKVTQSSRYLVKRTGEKVFLECVQDMDHENMFWYRQDPGLGLRLIYFSYDVKMKEKGDIPEGYSVSREKKERFSLILESASTNQTSMYLCASSPPRNTEAFFGQGTRLTVV.

At least ten counts were recorded for this clonotype. This chain links TRBV10-3 with TRBJ2-3; 8 bases match TRBD2. Per the germline V gene, CDR1 is ENHRY and CDR2 is SYGVKD. The V and J ends lost 8 bases and 4 bases, in that order; junction bases with no gene match: 8. The CDR3 has 14 amino acids. CDR3 nucleotides: TGTGCCATCCAGCGGGAGAGAGGGGCAGATACGCAGTATTTT. Its translation: CAIQRERGADTQYF.

The chain employs TRBV27 and TRBJ1-1; D remains ambiguous. The germline CDR1 and CDR2 sequences are MNHEY and SMNVEV (reference sequence). The CDR3 runs to 12 residues. V was trimmed by 6 bases and J by 4 bases, leaving 9 bases between them. The CDR3 spells CASSRWGTEAFF. CDR3 nucleotide sequence: TGTGCCAGCAGCCGGTGGGGCACTGAAGCTTTCTTT.

In its sample, this clonotype was seen many times. The chain uses TRBV6-6 and TRBJ1-5, with D unresolved. V was shortened by 8 bases and J by 1 base, with 6 bases between the two germline ends. The CDR3 is 12 residues long. The germline gives CDR1 MNHNY, CDR2 SVGAGI (reference sequence). CDR3 sequence: CASAESNQPQHF. The CDR3 DNA follows: TGTGCCAGCGCAGAAAGCAATCAGCCCCAGCATTTT.

This chain links TRBV7-9 with TRBJ2-3; TRBD1 agrees at 11 bases. CDR1 and CDR2 (germline): SEHNR, FQNEAQ (reference sequence). With 5 bases clipped from V and 4 bases from J, the junction kept 8 bases outside the gene matches. This CDR3 spans 16 amino acids. The CDR3 DNA reads as TGTGCCAGCAGCCCAGCCGGACAGGGGGCGTCAGATACGCAGTATTTT. Its translation is CASSPAGQGASDTQYF.

This clonotype was observed many times. The gene calls are TRBV7-2 and TRBJ2-7, with 11 positions matching TRBD2. The CDR3 spans 14 residues. Germline CDR1 and CDR2: SGHTA and FQGNSA. Trimming took 1 base from V and 4 from J; bases not matched to a gene: 0. The chain's CDR3 is CASSLVAGGYEQYF. CDR3 nucleotide sequence: TGTGCCAGCAGCTTAGTAGCGGGAGGGTACGAGCAGTACTTC.

This clonotype was picked up many times. J is TRBJ1-2 and V is TRBV7-2, with 8 bases aligning to TRBD1. V trimming: 5 bases; J trimming: 1 base; junction bases outside the gene matches: 15. CDR1 and CDR2 from the germline V gene are SGHTA and FQGNSA. The CDR3 contains 18 residues. The CDR3 region is CASSRGRAGGPLNYGYTF. The CDR3 DNA is TGTGCCAGCAGCCGGGGCCGGGCAGGGGGCCCTCTTAACTATGGCTACACCTTC.

There are a few counts of this clonotype. This chain joins TRBV6-5 and TRBJ1-1; TRBD1 matches 7 bases. The CDR3 spans 13 residues. CDR1 and CDR2 (germline): MNHEY, SVGAGI. J was trimmed by 6 bases and V by 5 bases; bases with no gene match: 6. The CDR3 DNA reads as TGTGCCAGCAGTCGGGACAGAGCTTCTGAAGCTTTCTTT. Translated, it gives CASSRDRASEAFF.

This clonotype was found many times. The genes are TRBV7-3 and TRBJ2-5; possible D gene TRBD1, 5 bases. Between the trimmed V and J ends, which lost 5 bases and 4 bases, there was a span of 14 bases. Germline V lookup: CDR1 SGHTA, CDR2 FQGTGA. The CDR3 totals 14 residues. CDR3 protein: CASSARQGAETQYF. DNA of the CDR3: TGTGCCAGCAGCGCAAGGCAGGGTGCAGAGACCCAGTACTTC.

This clonotype was seen more than once but under ten times. The chain recombines TRBV6-6 with TRBJ2-3; 11 nucleotides align to TRBD2. Trimming took 0 bases from V and 8 from J; bases not matched to a gene: 10. The CDR3 loop spans 17 amino acids. Germline V lookup: CDR1 MNHNY, CDR2 SVGAGI (reference sequence). This chain's CDR3 is CASSYSKLAGGSSTQYF. CDR3 DNA sequence: TGTGCCAGCAGTTACTCGAAGCTAGCGGGAGGCAGTAGTACGCAGTATTTT.

The chain is built from TRBV10-3 and TRBJ2-5, with TRBD1 identical over 9 bases. This CDR3 has 12 amino acids. Germline CDR1 ENHRY, CDR2 SYGVKD. V shed 6 bases, J shed 4 bases, and the junction held 0 bases outside the gene matches. The DNA for the CDR3 is TGTGCCATCAGGGACAGGGGAGAGACCCAGTACTTC. This codes for CAIRDRGETQYF.

Many counts were recorded for this clonotype. The chain carries TRBV29-1 and TRBJ2-7, with D possibly TRBD2 on 6 matching bases. Germline CDR1 SQVTM, CDR2 ANQGSEA. Trimming left V 3 bases short and J 5 bases short, with 14 bases between. The CDR3 spans 13 residues. CDR3 in DNA: TGCAGCGTTGATTTGGGGCTAGCGCACGAGCAGTACTTC. The encoded protein is CSVDLGLAHEQYF.

This clonotype occurred a few times. The V call is TRBV29-1, the J call TRBJ2-3, with 9 bases that match TRBD2. Germline CDR1 reads SQVTM; CDR2 reads ANQGSEA. CDR3 length: 13 residues. The V gene end was trimmed by 4 bases and the J gene end by 6 bases; junction bases not matched to a gene: 5. In nucleotides, the CDR3 is TGCAGCGTTGCGGGACTAGCAGGGGATACGCAGTATTTT. Protein product: CSVAGLAGDTQYF.

There are a few counts of this clonotype. The V call is TRBV29-1, the J call TRBJ2-3; 12 bases map to TRBD2. CDR1 is SQVTM, CDR2 ANQGSEA, per germline. V shed 6 bases and J 3 bases; nucleotides not matched to a gene: 4. This CDR3 contains 14 residues. As DNA, the CDR3 is TGCAGCGTAGGGACTAGCGGGCGAACAGATACGCAGTATTTT. This codes for CSVGTSGRTDTQYF.

There are many counts of this clonotype. V is TRBV6-1 and J is TRBJ1-4; D not resolved. There are 13 residues in the CDR3. Germline V gene lookup returns CDR1 MNHNS and CDR2 SASEGT. The V gene lost 7 bases and the J gene lost 7 bases, with 13 bases spanning the gap. CDR3 protein: CASTKEGVEKLFF. The CDR3 region has the DNA TGTGCCAGCACCAAGGAGGGAGTTGAAAAACTGTTTTTT.